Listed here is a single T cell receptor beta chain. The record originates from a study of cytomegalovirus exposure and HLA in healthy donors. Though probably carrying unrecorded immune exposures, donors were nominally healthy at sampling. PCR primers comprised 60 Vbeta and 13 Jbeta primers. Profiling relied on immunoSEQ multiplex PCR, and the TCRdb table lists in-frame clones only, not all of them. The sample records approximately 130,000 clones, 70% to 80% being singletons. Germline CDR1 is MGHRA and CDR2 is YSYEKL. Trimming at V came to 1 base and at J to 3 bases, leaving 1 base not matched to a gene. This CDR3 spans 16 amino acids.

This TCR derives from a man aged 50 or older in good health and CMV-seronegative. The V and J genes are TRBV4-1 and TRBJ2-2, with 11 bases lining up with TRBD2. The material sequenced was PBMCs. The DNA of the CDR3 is TGCGCCAGCAGCCAAGGGACTAGCGGGTACACCGGGGAGCTGTTTTTT. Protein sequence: CASSQGTSGYTGELFF.